This is a list of T cell receptor beta chains from one sample in a study of blood T cell repertoires in COVID-19. The data were produced by immunoSEQ multiplex PCR, yet TCRdb's version contains in-frame clones alone and is incomplete. The sample records about 6,000 clones, 88% being singletons. Source material: peripheral blood. These receptors were taken from a human donor in a cohort sampled during active COVID-19. The CDR3 runs from the conserved cysteine through the conserved F or W. Each record gives: CDR3 DNA, CDR3 protein, J gene, clone size, V gene, D gene. A D gene is named only where the DNA matches it firmly. Only part of the rows carry a size: once, few, many, or a class if the clone is expanded.

TGTGCCAGCTCACCAGGGCTTCCCAGCTCCTACGAGCAGTACTTC CASSPGLPSSYEQYF TRBJ2-7 NA TRBV18 NA
TGCGCCAGCAGCTTAGGTGAAAGGGGGCTCGGCACAGATACGCAGTATTTT CASSLGERGLGTDTQYF TRBJ2-3 NA TRBV5-1 TRBD1
TGTGCCAGCAGCCCAAGGACAGGCTCAGATACGCAGTATTTT CASSPRTGSDTQYF TRBJ2-3 NA TRBV7-6 TRBD1
TGCAGCGTAGAGAGGGGGCTGGGCACTGAAGCTTTCTTT CSVERGLGTEAFF TRBJ1-1 NA TRBV29-1 TRBD1
TGTGCCAGCAGTTCTCAGGGTCGTCGGGAGCAGTACTTC CASSSQGRREQYF TRBJ2-7 few TRBV6-6 NA
TGCAGCGTTCTAGCGGGAGGCGCAGATACGCAGTATTTT CSVLAGGADTQYF TRBJ2-3 NA TRBV29-1 TRBD2
TGTGCCAGCAGTGAAGCGCAGGGGGCGGACCAGTTCTTC CASSEAQGADQFF TRBJ2-1 NA TRBV6-1 TRBD1
TGTGCCAGCAGCTTGGGCCTAGCGGTCCCCGGGGCTTCCTACAATGAGCAGTTCTTC CASSLGLAVPGASYNEQFF TRBJ2-1 NA TRBV11-3 TRBD2
TGCGCCAGCAGTGAAACCGGGGGCGGGGGGGGCACTGAAGCTTTCTTT CASSETGGGGGTEAFF TRBJ1-1 NA TRBV10-2 NA
TGTGCCAGCACTGCGGGGGGAGGTAAAGAGCAGTTCTTC CASTAGGGKEQFF TRBJ2-1 large TRBV12-3/TRBV12-4 TRBD2
TGTGCCAGCAGCCAAGATTCTTTCAGGAACTATGGCTACACCTTC CASSQDSFRNYGYTF TRBJ1-2 NA TRBV3-1/TRBV3-2 NA
TGTGCCAGCAGCTTATATTCCGGGACAGGGCGTTTTTATGGCTACACCTTC CASSLYSGTGRFYGYTF TRBJ1-2 NA TRBV7-6 TRBD1
TGCGCCAGCAGCCAAGATCCAAGGACTCCGTCCACAGATACGCAGTATTTT CASSQDPRTPSTDTQYF TRBJ2-3 NA TRBV4-1 NA
TGCGCCAGCAGCCTTCTACAGGCTAGGCGAGATACGCAGTATTTT CASSLLQARRDTQYF TRBJ2-3 NA TRBV5-1 NA
TGTGCCAGCAGTGGGACAGGGGGTCAGTTCTTC CASSGTGGQFF TRBJ2-1 NA TRBV28 TRBD1
TGTGCCAGCAGCCAGACGACGGGACTAGCGGGAACCGGGGAGCTGTTTTTT CASSQTTGLAGTGELFF TRBJ2-2 NA TRBV4-2 TRBD2
TGTGCCAGCAGTGAATCAGCAGGAGCCAAAAACATTCAGTACTTC CASSESAGAKNIQYF TRBJ2-4 once TRBV25-1 NA
TGCGCCAGCAGCTTTGGCACAGGGGCGGATGACATTCAGTACTTC CASSFGTGADDIQYF TRBJ2-4 once TRBV5-1 TRBD1
TGTGCCAGCAGCTCCTTCCTAGCGGGGGGAACCTACGAGCAGTACTTC CASSSFLAGGTYEQYF TRBJ2-7 NA TRBV7-9 TRBD2
TGTGCCAGCAGTTACAGGGGGAGTGAGCCCCAGCATTTT CASSYRGSEPQHF TRBJ1-5 NA TRBV6-2/TRBV6-3 NA
TGTGCCAGTAGTGTTAACAGGGGGCGAACTTTCTTT CASSVNRGRTFF TRBJ1-1 NA TRBV19 TRBD1
TGTGCCAGCAGCCAGGGACAGGGGGCTTTCAATGAGCAGTTCTTC CASSQGQGAFNEQFF TRBJ2-1 NA TRBV3-1/TRBV3-2 TRBD1
TGTGCCAGCAGCTTACGTAACTCGGAGACCCAGTACTTC CASSLRNSETQYF TRBJ2-5 NA TRBV7-9 NA
TGTGCCAGCAGCTATCCGGGACAGGTCCTTACCGGGGAGCTGTTTTTT CASSYPGQVLTGELFF TRBJ2-2 once TRBV6-2/TRBV6-3 TRBD1
TGTGCCAGCAGCTACAGACTAGCGGGAGTTGGCTATGAGCAGTTCTTC CASSYRLAGVGYEQFF TRBJ2-1 NA TRBV7-2 TRBD2
TGTGCCAGCTCACCCGGGACTAGCGGGTTTGTAGATACGCAGTATTTT CASSPGTSGFVDTQYF TRBJ2-3 few TRBV18 TRBD2
TGCGCCAGCAGCTTCTCACAGGGGTTCAACACTGAAGCTTTCTTT CASSFSQGFNTEAFF TRBJ1-1 NA TRBV5-1 TRBD1